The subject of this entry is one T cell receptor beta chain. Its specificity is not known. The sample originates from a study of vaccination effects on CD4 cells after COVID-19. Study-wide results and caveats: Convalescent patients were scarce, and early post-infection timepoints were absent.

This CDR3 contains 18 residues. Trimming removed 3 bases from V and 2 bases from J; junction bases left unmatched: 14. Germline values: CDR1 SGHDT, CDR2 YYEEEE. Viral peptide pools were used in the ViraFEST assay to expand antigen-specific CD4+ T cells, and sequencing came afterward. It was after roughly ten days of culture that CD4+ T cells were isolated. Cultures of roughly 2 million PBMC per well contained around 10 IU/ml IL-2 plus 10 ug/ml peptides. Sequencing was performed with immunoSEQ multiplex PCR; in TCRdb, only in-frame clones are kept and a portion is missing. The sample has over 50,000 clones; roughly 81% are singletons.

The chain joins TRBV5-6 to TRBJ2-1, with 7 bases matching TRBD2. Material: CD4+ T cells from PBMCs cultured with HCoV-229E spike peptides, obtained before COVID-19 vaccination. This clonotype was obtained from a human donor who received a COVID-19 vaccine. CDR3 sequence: CASSSSGTSALPYNEQFF. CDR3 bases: TGTGCCAGCAGCTCTTCCGGAACTAGCGCGCTACCCTACAATGAGCAGTTCTTC.